The clone carrying this T cell receptor beta chain was counted a single time. The sample comes from a study of blood T cell repertoires in COVID-19. The V gene lost 1 base and the J gene lost 10 bases, with 8 bases spanning the gap. This CDR3 is built from 12 residues. CDR1 and CDR2 (germline): SNHLY, FYNNEI. Assay: immunoSEQ multiplex PCR; the TCRdb copy retains only in-frame clones and omits some. The data contain over 50,000 clones, roughly 80% of them singletons. This clonotype originated in a woman aged 45-65 years with active or convalescent COVID-19. The specimen was peripheral blood. This sequence joins TRBV2 and TRBJ1-5; D is unresolved. Here the CDR3 reads CASSEVAAPQHF. CDR3 in DNA: TGTGCCAGCAGTGAAGTAGCGGCTCCCCAGCATTTT.